This T cell receptor beta chain was sequenced for a study of T-cell reconstitution after alpha-beta-depleted transplantation in children. The library targeted TCRbeta and was prepared with unique molecular identifiers. TCRdb redid the calling of the PCR reads with MiXCR, one entry per CDR3 protein. The table lists about 100,000 distinct CDR3 sequences, 5% to 7% of them singletons. Study results and caveats: T-cell counts and diversity at one year following transplant were attributed mainly to newly produced T cells. For some patients, TCRbeta diversity was high at day 60 because of recipient T cells and thymic progenitors that survived. Reports say that about two months after transplant, the alpha-beta T cells came out of several hundred graft clones that had expanded.

The sample holds a few counts of this clonotype. What it binds is unknown. Trimming took 4 bases from V and 5 from J; bases not matched to a gene: 11. The germline V gene has CDR1 SGDLS and CDR2 YYNGEE. This CDR3 is built from 16 residues. This clonotype was obtained from a male patient aged 2 to 9 who had a stem cell transplant for acute lymphoblastic leukemia, so the T cells may come from the graft donor. Sequences were derived from PBMCs, mostly from graft donor cells, sampled 360 days after TCRalphabeta/CD19-depleted stem cell transplant. This chain connects TRBV9 to TRBJ2-3, with 9 bases identical to TRBD2. The CDR3 loop reads CASSPTGREGRDTQYF. The CDR3 DNA is TGTGCCAGCAGCCCCACCGGGCGGGAGGGCCGAGATACGCAGTATTTT.